This TCR beta chain was retrieved from a study of T-cell reconstitution after alpha-beta-depleted transplantation in children. This clonotype was detected ten times or more. Antigen: not known. This CDR3 is built from 15 residues. Germline CDR1 and CDR2: SGHRS and YFSETQ. V lost 2 bases, J lost 4 bases, and 7 bases stayed unmatched. Unique molecular identifiers were incorporated into the prepared TCRbeta library. TCRdb reprocessed the PCR reads via MiXCR and lists one record per CDR3 protein. Of over 450,000 distinct CDR3 sequences in the sample, roughly a tenth were seen once. Study conclusions and caveats: Roughly two months post-transplant, alpha-beta T cells reportedly originated from several hundred graft clones that had expanded. Some patients' high day-60 TCRbeta diversity was attributed to recipient cells surviving conditioning. The authors attributed T-cell counts and diversity one year after transplant mostly to newly produced T cells.

V gene TRBV5-1 combines with J gene TRBJ2-3, with 7 nucleotides matching TRBD2. This sequence was found in a child aged 2-15 years with inherited bone marrow failure, due to receive a stem cell transplant. Sequencing was performed on PBMCs, taken before TCRalphabeta/CD19-depleted stem cell transplant. CDR3 residues: CASSFSGRYADTQYF. The CDR3, as DNA: TGCGCCAGCAGCTTTTCCGGGAGGTATGCAGATACGCAGTATTTT.